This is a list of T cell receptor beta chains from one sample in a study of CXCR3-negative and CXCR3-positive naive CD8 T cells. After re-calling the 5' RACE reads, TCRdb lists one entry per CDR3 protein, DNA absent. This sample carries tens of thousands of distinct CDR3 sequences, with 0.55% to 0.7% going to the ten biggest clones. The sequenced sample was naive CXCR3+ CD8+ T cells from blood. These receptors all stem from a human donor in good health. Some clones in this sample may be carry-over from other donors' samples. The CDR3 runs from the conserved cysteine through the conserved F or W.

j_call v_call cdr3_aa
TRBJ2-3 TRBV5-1 CASSFAVADTDTQYF
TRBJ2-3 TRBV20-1 CSARGYTGTSGIYTDTQYF
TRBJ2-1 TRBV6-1 CASSEGSGSEQFF
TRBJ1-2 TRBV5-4 CASGLEGLGYGYTF
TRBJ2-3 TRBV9 CASSRKTADTQYF
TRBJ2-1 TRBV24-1 CATSDSPPAEEQFF
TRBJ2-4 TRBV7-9 CASSDPRGIQYF
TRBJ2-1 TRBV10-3 CAISEGRSDEQFF
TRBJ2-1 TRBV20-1 CSSARGQNNEQFF
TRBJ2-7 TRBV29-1 CSVRTGWDEQYF
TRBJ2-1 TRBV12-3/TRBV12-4 CASSLGVVGAIYNEQFF
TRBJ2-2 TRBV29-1 CSVQMGTSTGELFF
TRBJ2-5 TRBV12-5 CASGTPRASVGEETQYF
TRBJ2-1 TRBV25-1 CASSHGLAGDVVQFF
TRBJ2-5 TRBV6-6 CASSSLGWGTQETQYF
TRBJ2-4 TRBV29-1 CSVSTGGRRDIQYF
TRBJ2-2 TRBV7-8 CASSLLLVAGAGTGELFF
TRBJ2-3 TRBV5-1 CASSLAPGEDTQYF
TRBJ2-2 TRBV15 CATSRVRGPGELFF
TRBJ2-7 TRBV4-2 CASSLGGGNEQYF
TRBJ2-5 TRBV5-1 CASSFELPQETQYF
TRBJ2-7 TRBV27 CASSLTVAYEQYF
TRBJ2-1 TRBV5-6 CASSFLRRDRGNEQFF
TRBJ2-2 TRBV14 CASSQVVVNTGELFF
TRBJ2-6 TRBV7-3 CASSLTPRPGSGANVLTF
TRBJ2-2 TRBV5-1 CAIATGTGELFF
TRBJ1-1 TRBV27 CASSFPAYELNTEAFF
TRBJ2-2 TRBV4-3 CASSQNRGNTGELFF
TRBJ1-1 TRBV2 CASTPTVITEAFF
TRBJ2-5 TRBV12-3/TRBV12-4 CASNLRGGETQYF
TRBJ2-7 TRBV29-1 CSVGTGGEYEQYF
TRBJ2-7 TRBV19 CASSIDSVSYEQYF
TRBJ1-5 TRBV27 CASSMSDRGVNQPQHF
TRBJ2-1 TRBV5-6 CASSLLGIQFF
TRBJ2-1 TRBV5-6 CASSPSTFNEQFF
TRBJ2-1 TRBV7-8 CASSLEINNEQFF
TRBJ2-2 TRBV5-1 CASDTGQGMDTGELFF
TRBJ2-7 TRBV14 CASSPRGPGEQYF
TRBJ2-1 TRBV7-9 CASSSPRQGDEQFF
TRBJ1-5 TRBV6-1 CASGQGRGYSNQPQHF
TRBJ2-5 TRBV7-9 CASSPRGGETQYF
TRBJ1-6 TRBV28 CASSLGTGYSPLHF
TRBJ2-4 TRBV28 CASSNPPLVNIQYF
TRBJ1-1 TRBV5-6 CASSLVGGNTEAFF
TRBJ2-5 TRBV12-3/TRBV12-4 CASSTRGAIGETQYF
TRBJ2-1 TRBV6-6 CASSYATSGGANEQFF
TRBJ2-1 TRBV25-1 CASSESRVGNEQFF
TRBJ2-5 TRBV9 CASSTSDRGGLETQYF
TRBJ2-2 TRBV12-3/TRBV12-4 CASSSGLSTGELFF
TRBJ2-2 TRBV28 CASSFFPRNTGELFF
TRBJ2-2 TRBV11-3 CASSPRGDTGELFF
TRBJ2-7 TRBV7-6 CASSPTDLNEQYF
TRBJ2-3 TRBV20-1 CSASEAVGAADTQYF
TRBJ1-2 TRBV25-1 CASSEYILGTGGRYGYTF
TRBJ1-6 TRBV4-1 CASSPNRDNRLGNSPLHF